The 27 T cell receptor beta chains listed next were all sequenced from one sample in a study of T cell responses to AZD1222 COVID-19 vaccine. Profiling relied on immunoSEQ multiplex PCR, and the TCRdb table lists in-frame clones only, not all of them. Altogether some 90,000 clones are present, about 88% being singletons, with the ten largest covering about an eighth. This sample comprised peripheral blood, obtained on day 0 of AZD1222 vaccination. Every receptor here comes from an adult in good health.

This clone was observed a few times. The chain uses TRBV9 and TRBJ2-1; 10 bases agree with TRBD2. The germline CDR1 and CDR2 sequences are SGDLS and YYNGEE. This CDR3 has 18 amino acids. The V gene end was trimmed by 0 bases and the J gene end by 2 bases; junction bases not matched to a gene: 8. The CDR3 protein is CASSVGARTSGAYNEQFF. The CDR3, as DNA: TGTGCCAGCAGCGTAGGGGCGAGGACTAGCGGCGCCTACAATGAGCAGTTCTTC.

V usage is TRBV6-5 and J usage is TRBJ1-2, with a weak D call TRBD1 (6 bases). V was cut by 5 bases and J by 4 bases, with 14 bases left in between. CDR1 and CDR2 from the germline V gene are MNHEY and SVGAGI. There are 14 residues in the CDR3. CDR3 sequence reads: CASSNLDRPYGYTF. Written as DNA, the CDR3 is TGTGCCAGCAGTAACCTAGACAGGCCCTATGGCTACACCTTC.

V gene TRBV5-8 combines with J gene TRBJ1-5, with TRBD1 as a possible D gene (6 bases). Germline lookup yields CDR1 SGHTS and CDR2 YDEGEE. The V and J ends lost 2 bases and 0 bases respectively, with 9 bases between them. CDR3 size: 15 residues. DNA of the CDR3: TGTGCCAGCAGCTTACAGGGAGATAGCAATCAGCCCCAGCATTTT. Translated, it gives CASSLQGDSNQPQHF.

This sequence joins TRBV25-1 and TRBJ2-1; a weak D match, TRBD1 (6 bases). This CDR3 has 15 amino acids. Per the germline V gene, CDR1 is MGHDK and CDR2 is SYGVNS. V was clipped by 3 bases and J by 8 bases, with 17 bases between them. The CDR3 DNA follows: TGTGCCAGCAGTGATTACAGGGATGGGGCCGATGAGCAGTTCTTC. Its translation: CASSDYRDGADEQFF.

This chain connects TRBV11-3 to TRBJ2-3; perhaps TRBD2 as D (5 bases). V lost 5 bases, J lost 4 bases, and 10 bases lay in between. CDR1 is SGHNT and CDR2 is YENEEA in the germline V gene. The CDR3 covers 13 residues. For the CDR3, the DNA is TGTGCCAGCAGCGGGGAGAGGGCAGATACGCAGTATTTT. Translation gives CASSGERADTQYF.

The rearrangement links TRBV7-2 to TRBJ1-2; 7 positions agree with TRBD1. The trim removed 7 bases at V and 8 bases at J, leaving 10 bases unmatched. There are 13 residues in the CDR3. CDR1 and CDR2 (germline): SGHTA, FQGNSA. The CDR3 protein is CASTPAHRGGYTF. The CDR3 nucleotides are TGTGCCAGCACCCCCGCTCACAGGGGCGGCTACACCTTC.

The rearrangement uses TRBV18 and TRBJ1-2, with TRBD1 as a possible D gene (5 bases). The V end was cut by 2 bases, the J end by 8 bases, with 12 bases between. The length of the CDR3 is 13 residues. Looked up from germline, CDR1 is KGHSH and CDR2 is LQKENI. Here the CDR3 reads CASSPGTPTGYTF. The CDR3 DNA reads TGTGCCAGCTCACCAGGGACGCCAACCGGCTACACCTTC.

V usage is TRBV5-1 and J usage is TRBJ1-2, with TRBD1 matching over 10 bases. The germline V gene encodes CDR1 SGHRS and CDR2 YFSETQ. The CDR3 has 14 residues. Losses at the gene ends were 7 bases for V and 3 bases for J; bases not matched to a gene: 6. As DNA, the CDR3 is TGCGCCAGCCACCGGGACAGGGGTGACTATGGCTACACCTTC. Protein sequence: CASHRDRGDYGYTF.

As to this clone: Other DNA sequences in the sample encode the same CDR3. The V call is TRBV18, the J call TRBJ1-1; D might be TRBD1 (6 bases). This CDR3 has 14 amino acids. V was trimmed by 3 bases and J by 0 bases, leaving 8 bases between them. Germline values: CDR1 KGHSH, CDR2 LQKENI. The CDR3 region is CASSPQGMNTEAFF. CDR3 in DNA: TGTGCCAGCTCACCCCAGGGGATGAACACTGAAGCTTTCTTT.

This clone was counted between two and nine times. V is TRBV13 and J is TRBJ1-5; D is uncertain. V dropped 2 bases and J dropped 2 bases, with 16 bases sitting between them. CDR1 and CDR2 (germline): PRHDT, FYEKMQ (reference sequence). CDR3 length: 17 amino acids. The CDR3: CASSLISPPARNQPQHF. CDR3 in DNA: TGTGCCAGCAGCTTAATATCCCCCCCCGCACGCAATCAGCCCCAGCATTTT.

The gene calls are TRBV28 and TRBJ1-1; the match to TRBD1 covers 7 bases. The ends lost 2 bases at V and 5 bases at J; junction bases unmatched: 8. This CDR3 spans 15 amino acids. Per the germline V gene, CDR1 is MDHEN and CDR2 is SYDVKM. CDR3 sequence (DNA): TGTGCCAGCAGTTTAAACCGACAGGGTAGGACTGAAGCTTTCTTT. Translating it yields CASSLNRQGRTEAFF.

The chain joins TRBV5-4 to TRBJ1-1, with D tentatively TRBD1 (5 bases). The germline V gene has CDR1 SGHNT and CDR2 YYREEE (reference sequence). There are 12 residues in the CDR3. V was trimmed by 0 bases and J by 5 bases, leaving 5 bases between them. CDR3 residues: CASSLEGTEAFF. In DNA form, the CDR3 reads TGTGCCAGCAGCTTGGAGGGGACTGAAGCTTTCTTT.

The chain links TRBV6-4 to TRBJ1-1; no reliable D call. The germline CDR1 and CDR2 sequences are MRHNA and SNTAGT. The CDR3 is 15 amino acids. Between the trimmed V and J ends, which lost 0 bases and 1 base, there was a span of 9 bases. DNA for the CDR3: TGTGCCAGCAGTGACTCGTCCGCAGGGAACACTGAAGCTTTCTTT. This sequence encodes CASSDSSAGNTEAFF.

V is TRBV6-5 and J is TRBJ2-7, with D possibly being TRBD1 (5 bases). The V and J ends lost 0 bases and 1 base respectively, with 10 bases between them. Germline V CDR1 and CDR2: MNHEY, SVGAGI. The CDR3 is 15 residues long. The CDR3 loop reads CASSYSVGRSYEQYF. The CDR3, as DNA: TGTGCCAGCAGTTACTCGGTGGGGCGATCCTACGAGCAGTACTTC.

This rearrangement joins TRBV3-1 (or the pseudogene TRBV3-2) to TRBJ1-2, with D hard to call. The germline V and J ends were trimmed by 1 base and 8 bases, with 5 bases remaining between them. CDR1 and CDR2 (germline): LGHDT, YNNKEL (reference sequence). This CDR3 comprises 11 residues. The CDR3 sequence: CASSQAGGYTF. The DNA for the CDR3 is TGTGCCAGCAGCCAAGCGGGAGGCTACACCTTC.

This chain's CDR3 is CASSFGAATNEKLFF. The DNA for the CDR3 is TGTGCCAGCAGTTTTGGGGCAGCAACTAATGAAAAACTGTTTTTT. The chain has TRBV27 and TRBJ1-4; possibly TRBD1 for D (5 bases). The germline CDR1 and CDR2 sequences are MNHEY and SMNVEV (reference sequence). The CDR3 length is 15 residues. Trimming stripped 3 bases from V and 0 bases from J, with 8 bases between.

This chain joins TRBV9 and TRBJ1-4; D is ambiguous. Trimming took 3 bases from V and 0 from J, leaving 12 bases between them. From germline, CDR1 is SGDLS and CDR2 YYNGEE. This CDR3 is 16 amino acids long. In DNA form, the CDR3 reads TGTGCCAGCAGCGGCGGAGGGAGCACAACTAATGAAAAACTGTTTTTT. Protein product: CASSGGGSTTNEKLFF.

The chain joins TRBV5-5 to TRBJ1-3; 8 nucleotides agree with TRBD1. CDR3 length: 14 residues. Germline V lookup: CDR1 SGHKS, CDR2 YYEKEE (reference sequence). V dropped 2 bases and J dropped 7; count of bases not matched to a gene: 5. The CDR3 region has the DNA TGTGCCAGCAGCTTCGGGCAGGGGGCGAACACCATATATTTT. The encoded protein is CASSFGQGANTIYF.

The chain uses TRBV6-2 or TRBV6-3 and TRBJ2-3, with a tentative D call TRBD2 (5 bases). This CDR3 contains 16 residues. The germline V gene encodes CDR1 MNHEY and CDR2 SVGEGT. V was pared by 2 bases and J by 3 bases, with 15 bases between. CDR3 amino acids: CASSYGGPGTTDTQYF. In DNA, the CDR3 is TGTGCCAGCAGTTACGGCGGGCCAGGAACTACAGATACGCAGTATTTT.

This clone was seen just once. This chain connects TRBV6-5 to TRBJ2-7; the match to TRBD1 covers 8 bases. Trimming removed 3 bases from V and 2 bases from J; junction bases left unmatched: 6. Germline V gene sequence: CDR1 MNHEY, CDR2 SVGAGI. This CDR3 is 15 amino acids long. CDR3 region: CASSYAGQGAYEQYF. The CDR3, as DNA: TGTGCCAGCAGTTATGCCGGACAGGGTGCCTACGAGCAGTACTTC.

The rearrangement joins TRBV7-5 to TRBJ1-5; TRBD1, as called in the table, went unchecked against the DNA. TRBV7-5 is noted as a pseudogene. This CDR3 is built from 20 residues. In nucleotides, the CDR3 is TGTGCCAGAAGCTTAGCCTCCCGACAGGGGGCGACGGCTGGCAATCAGCCCCAGCATTTT. Translating gives CARSLASRQGATAGNQPQHF.

The V gene is TRBV7-2, the J gene TRBJ1-2; 7 bases agree with TRBD1. Germline values: CDR1 SGHTA, CDR2 FQGNSA. Trimming took 10 bases from V and 5 from J; bases not matched to a gene: 10. The CDR3 runs to 13 residues. The CDR3 region is CATSQGEWYGYTF. The DNA for the CDR3 is TGTGCCACCTCGCAGGGGGAGTGGTATGGCTACACCTTC.

This chain uses TRBV19 with TRBJ2-5; 8 nucleotides line up with TRBD2. The CDR3 loop spans 19 amino acids. Germline-derived CDR1 and CDR2 are LNHDA and SQIVND (reference sequence). The J segment lost 5 bases and the V segment lost 6 bases, leaving 23 bases of the junction unmatched. CDR3 region: CASSPRASGGPIGRETQYF. Here the CDR3 DNA reads TGTGCCAGTAGCCCTAGAGCGAGCGGGGGCCCAATAGGGAGGGAGACCCAGTACTTC.

In the case of this clone: The germline gene is not matched at one end of the junction; a read error may be the cause. The chain uses TRBV30 and TRBJ1-2, with D uncertain. The CDR3 contains 14 residues. Germline V gives CDR1 GTSNPN, CDR2 SVGIG (reference sequence). The CDR3 reads CAWLPNGVSYDYTF. The DNA for the CDR3 is TGTGCCTGGCTACCTAACGGGGTTTCCTATGACTACACCTTC.

This sequence joins TRBV5-1 and TRBJ2-7, with no clear D. The CDR3 is made up of 14 amino acids. The germline gives CDR1 SGHRS, CDR2 YFSETQ. V gave up 0 bases and J gave up 0 bases, with 7 bases separating them. CDR3 DNA: TGCGCCAGCAGCTTGGTGGCGGCCTCCTACGAGCAGTACTTC. Translated, it gives CASSLVAASYEQYF.

The CDR3 loop is CSVADRGNQPQHF. As DNA, the CDR3 is TGCAGCGTTGCAGACAGGGGCAATCAGCCCCAGCATTTT. The rearrangement links TRBV29-1 to TRBJ1-5; 7 nucleotides agree with TRBD1. This CDR3 contains 13 residues. V shed 4 bases, J shed 2 bases, and the junction held 2 bases outside the gene matches. Germline assignment: CDR1 SQVTM and CDR2 ANQGSEA.

This clone was seen just once. The rearrangement uses TRBV7-8 and TRBJ2-1; D is perhaps TRBD2 (7 bases). Trimming left V 5 bases short and J 7 bases short, with 24 bases between. CDR1 is SGHVS and CDR2 is FQNEAQ in the germline V gene. The CDR3 is made up of 17 amino acids. CDR3 loop: CASSPTAHGGGLNEQFF. The CDR3, as DNA: TGTGCCAGCAGCCCCACGGCCCATGGGGGGGGCTTGAATGAGCAGTTCTTC.